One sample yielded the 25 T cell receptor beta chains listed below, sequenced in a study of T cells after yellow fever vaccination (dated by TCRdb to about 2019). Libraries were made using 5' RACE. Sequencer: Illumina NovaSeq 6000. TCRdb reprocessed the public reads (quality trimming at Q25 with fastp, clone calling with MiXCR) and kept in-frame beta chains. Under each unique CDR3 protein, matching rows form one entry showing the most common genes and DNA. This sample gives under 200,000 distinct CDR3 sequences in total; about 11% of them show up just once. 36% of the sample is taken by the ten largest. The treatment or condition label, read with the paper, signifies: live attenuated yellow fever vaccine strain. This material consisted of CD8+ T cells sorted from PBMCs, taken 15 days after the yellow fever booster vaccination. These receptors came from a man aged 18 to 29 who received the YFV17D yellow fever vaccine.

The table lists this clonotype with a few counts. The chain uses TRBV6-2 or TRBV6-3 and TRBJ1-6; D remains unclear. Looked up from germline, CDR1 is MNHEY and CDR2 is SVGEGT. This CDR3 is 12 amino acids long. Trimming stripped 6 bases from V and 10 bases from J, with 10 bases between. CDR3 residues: CASSRRLSPLHF. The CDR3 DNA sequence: TGTGCCAGCAGCCGCCGCCTATCACCCCTCCACTTT.

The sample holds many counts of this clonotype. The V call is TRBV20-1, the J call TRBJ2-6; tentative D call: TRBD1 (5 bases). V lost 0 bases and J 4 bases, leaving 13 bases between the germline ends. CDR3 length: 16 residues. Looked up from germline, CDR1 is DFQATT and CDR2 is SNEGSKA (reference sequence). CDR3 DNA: TGCAGTGCTAGAGATACGACAGTTTACGGGGCCAACGTCCTGACTTTC. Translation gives CSARDTTVYGANVLTF.

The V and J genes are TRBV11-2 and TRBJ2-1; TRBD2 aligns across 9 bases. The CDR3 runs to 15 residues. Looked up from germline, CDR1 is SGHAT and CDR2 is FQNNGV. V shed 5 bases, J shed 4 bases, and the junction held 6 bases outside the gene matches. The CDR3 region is CASSAGGGAYNEQFF. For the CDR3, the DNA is TGTGCCAGCAGCGCGGGAGGGGGCGCTTACAATGAGCAGTTCTTC.

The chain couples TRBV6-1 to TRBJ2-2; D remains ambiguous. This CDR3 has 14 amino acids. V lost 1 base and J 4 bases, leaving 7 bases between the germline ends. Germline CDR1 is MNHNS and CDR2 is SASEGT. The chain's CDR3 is CASSEDPATGELFF. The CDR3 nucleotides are TGTGCCAGCAGTGAAGACCCAGCCACCGGGGAGCTGTTTTTT.

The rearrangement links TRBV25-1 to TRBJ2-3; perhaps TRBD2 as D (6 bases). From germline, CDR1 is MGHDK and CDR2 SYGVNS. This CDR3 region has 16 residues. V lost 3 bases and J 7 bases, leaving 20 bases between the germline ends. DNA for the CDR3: TGTGCCAGCAGTGAGGTCTGGGGGGAAGGAGGAAATACGCAGTATTTT. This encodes CASSEVWGEGGNTQYF.

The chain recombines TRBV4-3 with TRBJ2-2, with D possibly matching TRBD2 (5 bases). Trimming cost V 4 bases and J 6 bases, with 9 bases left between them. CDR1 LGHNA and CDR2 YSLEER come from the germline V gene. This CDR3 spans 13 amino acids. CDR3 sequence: CASSPAGSGELFF. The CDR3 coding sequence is TGCGCCAGCAGCCCTGCGGGCTCCGGGGAGCTGTTTTTT.

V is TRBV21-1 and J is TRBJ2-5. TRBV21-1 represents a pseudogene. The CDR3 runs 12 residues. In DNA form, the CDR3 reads TGTGCCAGCACCCAGGTCCAAGAGACCCAGTACTTC. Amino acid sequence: CASTQVQETQYF.

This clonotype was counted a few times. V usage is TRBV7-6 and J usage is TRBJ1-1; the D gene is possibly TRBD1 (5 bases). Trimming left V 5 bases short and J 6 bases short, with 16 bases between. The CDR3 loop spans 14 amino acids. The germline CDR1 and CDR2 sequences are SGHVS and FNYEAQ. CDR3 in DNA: TGTGCCAGCAGCCCCATCCCCGACAGAGCTGAAGCTTTCTTT. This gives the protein CASSPIPDRAEAFF. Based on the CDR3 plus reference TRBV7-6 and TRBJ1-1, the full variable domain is GAGVSQSPRYKVTKRGQDVALRCDPISGHVSLYWYRQALGQGPEFLTYFNYEAQQDKSGLPNDRFSAERPEGSISTLTIQRTEQRDSAMYRCASSPIPDRAEAFFGQGTRLTVV.

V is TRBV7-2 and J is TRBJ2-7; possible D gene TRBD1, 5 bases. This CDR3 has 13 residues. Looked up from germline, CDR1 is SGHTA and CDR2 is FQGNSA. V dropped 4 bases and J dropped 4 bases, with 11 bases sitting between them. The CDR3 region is CASSYAGLYEQYV. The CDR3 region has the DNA TGTGCCAGCAGCTACGCAGGGTTGTACGAGCAGTACGTC.

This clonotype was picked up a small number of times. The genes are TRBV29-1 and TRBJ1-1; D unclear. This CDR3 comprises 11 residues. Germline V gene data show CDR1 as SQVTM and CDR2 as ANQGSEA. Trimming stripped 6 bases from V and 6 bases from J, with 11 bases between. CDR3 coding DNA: TGCAGCGTAGAACGGACTGCTGAAGCTTTCTTT. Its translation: CSVERTAEAFF.

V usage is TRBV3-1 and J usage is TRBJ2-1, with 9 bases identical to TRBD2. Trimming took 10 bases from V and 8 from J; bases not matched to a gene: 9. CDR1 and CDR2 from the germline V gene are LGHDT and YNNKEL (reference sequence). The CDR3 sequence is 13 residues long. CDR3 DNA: TGTGCCACGGCGGGGGGGCCCGGCGATGAGCAGTTCTTC. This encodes CATAGGPGDEQFF.

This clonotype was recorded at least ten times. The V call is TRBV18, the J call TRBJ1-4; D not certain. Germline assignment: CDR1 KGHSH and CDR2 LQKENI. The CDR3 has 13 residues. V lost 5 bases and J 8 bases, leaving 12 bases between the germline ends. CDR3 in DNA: TGTGCCAGCTCAAAAAGAGGGTACGAAAAACTGTTTTTT. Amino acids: CASSKRGYEKLFF.

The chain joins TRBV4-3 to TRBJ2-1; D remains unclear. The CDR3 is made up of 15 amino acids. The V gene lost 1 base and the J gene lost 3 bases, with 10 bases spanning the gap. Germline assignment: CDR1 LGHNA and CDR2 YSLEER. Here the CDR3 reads CASSQGREHYNEQFF. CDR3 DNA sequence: TGCGCCAGCAGCCAAGGGCGTGAGCACTACAATGAGCAGTTCTTC.

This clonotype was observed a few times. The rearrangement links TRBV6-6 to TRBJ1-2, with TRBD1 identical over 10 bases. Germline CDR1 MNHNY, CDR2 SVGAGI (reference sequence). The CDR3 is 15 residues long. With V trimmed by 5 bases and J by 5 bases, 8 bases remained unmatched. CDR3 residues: CASSDWDRGRYGYTF. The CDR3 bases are TGTGCCAGCAGTGACTGGGACAGGGGAAGGTATGGCTACACCTTC.

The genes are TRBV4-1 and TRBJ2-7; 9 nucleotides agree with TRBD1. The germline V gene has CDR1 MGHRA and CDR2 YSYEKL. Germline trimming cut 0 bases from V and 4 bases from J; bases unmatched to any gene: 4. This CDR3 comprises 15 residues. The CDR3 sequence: CASSQEGTGIYEQYF. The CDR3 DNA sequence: TGCGCCAGCAGCCAAGAAGGGACAGGGATATACGAGCAGTACTTC.

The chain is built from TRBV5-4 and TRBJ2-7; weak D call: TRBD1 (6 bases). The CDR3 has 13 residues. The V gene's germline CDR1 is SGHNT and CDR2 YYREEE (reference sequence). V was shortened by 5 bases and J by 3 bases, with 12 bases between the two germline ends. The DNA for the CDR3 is TGTGCCAGCAGACCGGGACAAGACTACGAGCAGTACTTC. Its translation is CASRPGQDYEQYF.

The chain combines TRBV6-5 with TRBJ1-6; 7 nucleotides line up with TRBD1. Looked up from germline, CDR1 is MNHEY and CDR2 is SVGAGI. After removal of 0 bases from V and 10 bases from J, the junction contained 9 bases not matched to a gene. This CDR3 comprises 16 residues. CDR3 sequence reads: CASSYSRTGVGSPLHF. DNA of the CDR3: TGTGCCAGCAGTTACTCCCGAACAGGGGTAGGCTCACCCCTCCACTTT.

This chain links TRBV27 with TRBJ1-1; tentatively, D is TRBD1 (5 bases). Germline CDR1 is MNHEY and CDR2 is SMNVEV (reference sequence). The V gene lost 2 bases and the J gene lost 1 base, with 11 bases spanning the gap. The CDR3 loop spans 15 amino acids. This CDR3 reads CASSLGLGQNTEAFF. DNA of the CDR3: TGTGCCAGCAGTTTAGGCCTCGGACAGAACACTGAAGCTTTCTTT.

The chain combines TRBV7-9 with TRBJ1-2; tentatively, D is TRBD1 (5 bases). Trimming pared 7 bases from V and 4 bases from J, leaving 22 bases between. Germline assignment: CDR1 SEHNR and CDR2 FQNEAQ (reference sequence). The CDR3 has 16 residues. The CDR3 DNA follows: TGTGCCAGCACGCATTACGGGGCGGAGGATTCCTATGGCTACACCTTC. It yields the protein CASTHYGAEDSYGYTF. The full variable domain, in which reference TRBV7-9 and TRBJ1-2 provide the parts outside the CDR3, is DTGVSQNPRHKITKRGQNVTFRCDPISEHNRLYWYRQTLGQGPEFLTYFQNEAQLEKSRLLSDRFSAERPKGSFSTLEIQRTEQGDSAMYLCASTHYGAEDSYGYTFGSGTRLTVV.

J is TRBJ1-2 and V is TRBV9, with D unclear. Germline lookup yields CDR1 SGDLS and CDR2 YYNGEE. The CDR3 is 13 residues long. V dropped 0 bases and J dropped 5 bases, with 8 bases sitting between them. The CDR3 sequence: CASSVGQPYGYTF. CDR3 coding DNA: TGTGCCAGCAGCGTAGGGCAGCCATATGGCTACACCTTC. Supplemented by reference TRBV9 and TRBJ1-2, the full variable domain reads DSGVTQTPKHLITATGQRVTLRCSPRSGDLSVYWYQQSLDQGLQFLIQYYNGEERAKGNILERFSAQQFPDLHSELNLSSLELGDSALYFCASSVGQPYGYTFGSGTRLTVV.

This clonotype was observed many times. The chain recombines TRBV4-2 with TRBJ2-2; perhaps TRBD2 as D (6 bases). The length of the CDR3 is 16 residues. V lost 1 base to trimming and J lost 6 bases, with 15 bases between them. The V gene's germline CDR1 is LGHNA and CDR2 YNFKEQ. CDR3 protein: CASSQGGTGEAGELFF. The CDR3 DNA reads TGTGCCAGCAGCCAAGGCGGGACGGGGGAAGCCGGGGAGCTGTTTTTT.

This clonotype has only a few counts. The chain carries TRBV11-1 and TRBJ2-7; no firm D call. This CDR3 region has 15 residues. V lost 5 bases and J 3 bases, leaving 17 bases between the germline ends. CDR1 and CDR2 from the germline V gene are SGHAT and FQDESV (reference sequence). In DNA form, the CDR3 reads TGTGCCAGCAGCGGTACACCGGGCCGCATCTACGAGCAGTACTTC. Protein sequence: CASSGTPGRIYEQYF.

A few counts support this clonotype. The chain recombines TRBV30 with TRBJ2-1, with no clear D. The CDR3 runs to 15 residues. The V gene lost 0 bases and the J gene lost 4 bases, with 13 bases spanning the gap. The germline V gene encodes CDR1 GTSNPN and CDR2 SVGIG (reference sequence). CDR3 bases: TGTGCCTGGAGTGTAGAGGTCAGACGATACAATGAGCAGTTCTTC. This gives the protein CAWSVEVRRYNEQFF.

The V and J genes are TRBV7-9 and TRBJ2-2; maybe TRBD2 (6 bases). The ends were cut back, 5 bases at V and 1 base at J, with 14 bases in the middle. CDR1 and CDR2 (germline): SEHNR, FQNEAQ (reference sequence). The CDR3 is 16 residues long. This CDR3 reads CASSTSGGKNTGELFF. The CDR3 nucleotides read TGTGCCAGCAGCACTAGTGGAGGGAAGAACACCGGGGAGCTGTTTTTT.

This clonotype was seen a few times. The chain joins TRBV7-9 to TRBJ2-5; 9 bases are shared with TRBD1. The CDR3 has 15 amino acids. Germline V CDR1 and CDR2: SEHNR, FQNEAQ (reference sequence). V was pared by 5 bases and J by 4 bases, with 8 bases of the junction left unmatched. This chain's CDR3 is CASSHGQGQRETQYF. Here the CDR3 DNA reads TGTGCCAGCAGCCATGGACAGGGGCAGCGAGAGACCCAGTACTTC.